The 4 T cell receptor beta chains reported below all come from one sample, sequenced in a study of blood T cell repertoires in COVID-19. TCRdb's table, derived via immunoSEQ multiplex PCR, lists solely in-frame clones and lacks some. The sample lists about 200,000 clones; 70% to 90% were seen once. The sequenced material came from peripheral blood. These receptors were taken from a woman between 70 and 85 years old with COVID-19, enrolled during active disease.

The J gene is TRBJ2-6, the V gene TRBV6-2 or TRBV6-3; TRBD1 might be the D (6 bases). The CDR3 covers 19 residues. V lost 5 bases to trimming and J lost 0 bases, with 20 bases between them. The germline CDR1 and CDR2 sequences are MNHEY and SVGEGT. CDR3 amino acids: CASSHPGTNTSSGANVLTF. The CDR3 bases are TGTGCCAGCAGTCACCCCGGGACAAATACATCCTCTGGGGCCAACGTCCTGACTTTC.

The CDR3 region is CASSPVGTGTYLNTEAFF. The CDR3 region has the DNA TGTGCCAGCTCACCAGTTGGGACAGGGACCTACCTAAACACTGAAGCTTTCTTT. The chain recombines TRBV18 with TRBJ1-1, with 9 bases matching TRBD1. The V gene end was trimmed by 2 bases and the J gene end by 2 bases; junction bases not matched to a gene: 12. This CDR3 comprises 18 residues. From germline, CDR1 is KGHSH and CDR2 LQKENI.

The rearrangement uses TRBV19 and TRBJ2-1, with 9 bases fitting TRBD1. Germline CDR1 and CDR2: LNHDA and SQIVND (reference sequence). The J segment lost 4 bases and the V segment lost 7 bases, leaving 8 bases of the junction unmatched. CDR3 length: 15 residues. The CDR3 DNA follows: TGTGCCAGTAAGGATTGGGACAGGGCATACAATGAGCAGTTCTTC. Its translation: CASKDWDRAYNEQFF. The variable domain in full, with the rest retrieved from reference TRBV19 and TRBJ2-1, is DGGITQSPKYLFRKEGQNVTLSCEQNLNHDAMYWYRQDPGQGLRLIYYSQIVNDFQKGDIAEGYSVSREKKESFPLTVTSAQKNPTAFYLCASKDWDRAYNEQFFGPGTRLTVL.

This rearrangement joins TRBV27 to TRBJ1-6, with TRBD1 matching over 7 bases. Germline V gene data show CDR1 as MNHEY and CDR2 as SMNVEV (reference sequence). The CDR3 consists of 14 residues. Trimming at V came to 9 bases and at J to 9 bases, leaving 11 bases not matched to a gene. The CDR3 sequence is CASLSGDSTSPLHF. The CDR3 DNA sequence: TGTGCCAGTTTGTCGGGGGACAGCACTTCACCCCTCCACTTT.